The 13 T cell receptor beta chains reported below all come from one sample, sequenced in a study of blood T cells in healthy people across ages. The second PCR ran roughly 7 to 12 cycles with a sample-barcoded 5' primer and J-beta primers. MiXCR was run by TCRdb on the 5' RACE reads, yielding one entry per CDR3 protein. The sample holds fewer than 1 million distinct CDR3 sequences, around two fifths seen once. The sample consisted of blood. Receptors were obtained from a man aged 55 to 70 in good health.

The gene calls are TRBV6-5 and TRBJ2-5; D is perhaps TRBD1 (6 bases). The J call is doubtful: the DNA matches TRBJ2-7 better. The germline V gene has CDR1 MNHEY and CDR2 SVGAGI. The CDR3 runs 15 residues. In DNA form, the CDR3 reads TGTGCCAGCAGCCCCTTGGGGACATCCAGCTACGAGCAGTACTTC. It yields the protein CASSPLGTSSYEQYF.

In the case of this clonotype: One end of the junction fails to match germline, which may point to a read error. The chain carries TRBV12-3 or TRBV12-4 and TRBJ2-3; 7 bases line up with TRBD2. This CDR3 region has 17 residues. CDR3 sequence (DNA): TGTGCCAGCAGTTTAGCATCTCGACTAGCTAGCACAGGTACGCAGTATTTT. It is translated as CASSLASRLASTGTQYF.

V and J are TRBV5-4 and TRBJ2-1; 10 bases are shared with TRBD2. V gave up 2 bases and J gave up 5 bases; unmatched junction bases: 4. The CDR3 extends over 15 amino acids. In germline, CDR1 is SGHNT, CDR2 YYREEE (reference sequence). CDR3 in amino acids: CASSFSAGGHNEQFF. In DNA form, the CDR3 reads TGTGCCAGCAGCTTTTCAGCGGGGGGGCACAATGAGCAGTTCTTC.

The V call is TRBV5-1, the J call TRBJ2-7; D gene uncertain. CDR3 length equals 14 residues. With 6 bases removed from V and 0 bases from J, the gap between germline ends came to 13 bases. CDR1 SGHRS and CDR2 YFSETQ come from the germline V gene. CDR3 sequence (DNA): TGCGCCAGCAAAATCGGTGGTGCCTCCTACGAGCAGTACTTC. Amino acid sequence: CASKIGGASYEQYF.

The rearrangement joins TRBV30 to TRBJ1-2; D is unresolved. CDR1 and CDR2 (germline): GTSNPN, SVGIG (reference sequence). The CDR3 runs to 15 residues. Trimming shortened V by 2 bases and J by 5 bases, and 18 bases separated the two germline ends. In DNA, the CDR3 is TGTGCCTGGAGTATCTCACCGGGCACCCCGTATGGCTACACCTTC. Protein sequence: CAWSISPGTPYGYTF.

The rearrangement joins TRBV11-1 to TRBJ2-7; perhaps TRBD2 as D (5 bases). This CDR3 contains 13 residues. V lost 4 bases to trimming and J lost 7 bases, with 14 bases between them. Germline-derived CDR1 and CDR2 are SGHAT and FQDESV (reference sequence). CDR3 residues: CASSSRAGNEQYF. Written as DNA, the CDR3 is TGTGCCAGCAGCTCTCGGGCGGGTAATGAGCAGTACTTC.

This clonotype has more than one count but fewer than ten. The chain employs TRBV12-3 or TRBV12-4 and TRBJ2-3; D might be TRBD1 (5 bases). V lost 3 bases to trimming and J lost 3 bases, with 13 bases between them. The CDR3 extends over 15 amino acids. In DNA, the CDR3 is TGTGCCAGCAGTTTCCTAAGACAGTTAACAGATACGCAGTATTTT. The encoded protein is CASSFLRQLTDTQYF.

The genes are TRBV29-1 and TRBJ1-2; 10 bases are a match to TRBD1. The trim removed 8 bases at V and 7 bases at J, leaving 13 bases unmatched. The CDR3 extends over 14 amino acids. Per the germline V gene, CDR1 is SQVTM and CDR2 is ANQGSEA. CDR3 in amino acids: CSIVDRDRGFGYTF. The CDR3 coding sequence is TGCAGCATTGTAGATCGGGACAGGGGATTTGGCTACACCTTC.

The V and J genes are TRBV6-2 or TRBV6-3 and TRBJ2-7, with TRBD1 identical over 10 bases. The length of the CDR3 is 15 residues. The germline V gene has CDR1 MNHEY and CDR2 SVGEGT. The ends lost 7 bases at V and 1 base at J; junction bases unmatched: 7. This CDR3 reads CASIMGQGRSYEQYF. CDR3 bases: TGTGCCAGCATCATGGGACAGGGGAGATCCTACGAGCAGTACTTC.

The CDR3 DNA is TGCGCCAGCAGCTTGGGTGTGCAAACTGGGGCCAACGTCCTGACTTTC. It codes for CASSLGVQTGANVLTF. The chain couples TRBV5-1 to TRBJ2-6, with D uncertain. Trimming shortened V by 0 bases and J by 2 bases, and 9 bases separated the two germline ends. CDR3 length: 16 residues. CDR1 and CDR2 from the germline V gene are SGHRS and YFSETQ.

There are a few counts of this clonotype. The CDR3 nucleotides are TGTGCCAGCAGTTACGGGGGCGCGGGCACTGAAGCTTTCTTT. The encoded protein is CASSYGGAGTEAFF. The rearrangement joins TRBV6-5 to TRBJ1-1; perhaps TRBD1 as D (6 bases). V was clipped by 2 bases and J by 4 bases, with 11 bases between them. In germline, CDR1 is MNHEY, CDR2 SVGAGI. The CDR3 sequence is 14 residues long.

Remarks on this clonotype: Sequence at one end of the junction differs from germline and may be a read error. CDR3 protein: CCARMAGGSKTQYF. CDR3 nucleotides: TGCTGTGCTAGGATGGCAGGGGGCTCGAAGACCCAGTACTTC. The chain couples TRBV20-1 to TRBJ2-5; the match to TRBD1 covers 8 bases. Germline CDR1 reads DFQATT; CDR2 reads SNEGSKA (reference sequence). The CDR3 has 14 residues.

In DNA, the CDR3 is TGTGCCAGCAGCCCAACACTGGGACTAGCGGGGGCAGATACGCAGTATTTT. It translates to CASSPTLGLAGADTQYF. The rearrangement uses TRBV3-1 and TRBJ2-3, with 14 bases fitting TRBD2. Germline V lookup: CDR1 LGHDT, CDR2 YNNKEL (reference sequence). The V segment lost 4 bases and the J segment 4 bases; nucleotides outside the gene matches: 7. CDR3 size: 17 residues.